This T cell receptor (beta chain) appears in the sequencing data of a study of Ad26.COV2.S vaccination and SARS-CoV-2 variants. Study summary: The donor was enrolled in the Ad26.COV2.S arm of the COV1001 trial. By the intramuscular route, Ad26.COV2.S was given once, or twice 56 days apart. General study points: Post-vaccination breadth of spike-specific CD8+ and CD4+ T cell responses was reportedly substantial. Quantification of TCR breadth and depth may have yielded underestimates of total T cell responses.

Notes on this clone: Its antigen is unidentified.

Clones were sequenced by immunoSEQ multiplex PCR, and TCRdb holds only the in-frame ones, with some missing. The sample lists roughly 250,000 clones; 87% were seen once. The treatment is: around 19 received Ad26.COV2.S at low or high dose, single or two shots; five or six received placebo; per-sample allocation not given. Collection of the samples took place on day 63 after the first injection of vaccine or placebo. This clonotype was sampled from a person between 18 and 59 years old who received the Ad26.COV2.S COVID-19 vaccine or a placebo. Sequences were derived from peripheral blood, sampled in a trial of Ad26.COV2.S vaccine versus placebo.

The CDR3, as DNA: TGTGCCACCAGTGATATCGGACTAGCGGGGCAGTTCTTC. Translating gives CATSDIGLAGQFF. This rearrangement joins TRBV24-1 to TRBJ2-1; 11 bases match TRBD2. CDR1 is KGHDR, CDR2 SFDVKD, per germline. The V gene end was trimmed by 3 bases and the J gene end by 12 bases; junction bases not matched to a gene: 3. The CDR3 runs 13 residues.